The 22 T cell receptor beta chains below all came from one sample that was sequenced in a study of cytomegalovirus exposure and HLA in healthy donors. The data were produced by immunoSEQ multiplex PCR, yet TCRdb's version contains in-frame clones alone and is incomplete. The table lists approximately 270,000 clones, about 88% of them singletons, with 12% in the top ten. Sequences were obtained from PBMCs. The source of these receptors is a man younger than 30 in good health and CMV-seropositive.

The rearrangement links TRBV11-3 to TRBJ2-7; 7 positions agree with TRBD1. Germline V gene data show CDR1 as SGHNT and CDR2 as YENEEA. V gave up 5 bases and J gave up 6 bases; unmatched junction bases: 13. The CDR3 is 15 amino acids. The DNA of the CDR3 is TGTGCCAGCAGCCCCTCGACAGGGAATTGGGGCGAGCAGTACTTC. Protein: CASSPSTGNWGEQYF.

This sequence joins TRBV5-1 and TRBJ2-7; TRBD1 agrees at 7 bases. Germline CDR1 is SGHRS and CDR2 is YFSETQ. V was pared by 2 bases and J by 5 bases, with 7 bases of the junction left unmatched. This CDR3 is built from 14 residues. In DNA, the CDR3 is TGCGCCAGCAGCTTAACAGGGGTAAGAGACGAGCAGTACTTC. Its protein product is CASSLTGVRDEQYF.

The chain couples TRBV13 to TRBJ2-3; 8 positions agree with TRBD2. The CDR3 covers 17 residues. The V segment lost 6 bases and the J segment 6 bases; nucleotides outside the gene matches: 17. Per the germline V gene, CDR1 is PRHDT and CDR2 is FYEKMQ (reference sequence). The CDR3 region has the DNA TGTGCCAGCAGGATATCCGGGGGGGCAGGGCCTAGGGATACGCAGTATTTT. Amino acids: CASRISGGAGPRDTQYF.

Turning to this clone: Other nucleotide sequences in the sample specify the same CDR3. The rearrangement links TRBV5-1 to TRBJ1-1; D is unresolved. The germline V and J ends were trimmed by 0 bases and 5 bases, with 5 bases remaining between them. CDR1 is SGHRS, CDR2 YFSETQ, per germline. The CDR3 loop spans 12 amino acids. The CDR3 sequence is CASSLEGTEAFF. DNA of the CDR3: TGCGCCAGCAGCTTGGAGGGAACTGAAGCTTTCTTT.

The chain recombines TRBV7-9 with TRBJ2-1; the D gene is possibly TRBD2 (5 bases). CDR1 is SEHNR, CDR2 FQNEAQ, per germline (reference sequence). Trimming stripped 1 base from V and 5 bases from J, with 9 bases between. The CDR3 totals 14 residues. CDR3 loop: CASSLGLLNNEQFF. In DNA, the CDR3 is TGTGCCAGCAGCTTAGGACTACTTAACAATGAGCAGTTCTTC. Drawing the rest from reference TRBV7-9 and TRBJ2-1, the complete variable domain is DTGVSQNPRHKITKRGQNVTFRCDPISEHNRLYWYRQTLGQGPEFLTYFQNEAQLEKSRLLSDRFSAERPKGSFSTLEIQRTEQGDSAMYLCASSLGLLNNEQFFGPGTRLTVL.

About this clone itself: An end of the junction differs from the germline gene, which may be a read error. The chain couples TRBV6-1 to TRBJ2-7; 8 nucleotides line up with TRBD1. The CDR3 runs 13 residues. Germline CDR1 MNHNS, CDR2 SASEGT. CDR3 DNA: TGTGCCAGCAGTGAGTATATCGGGACAGGCTGGGACTTC. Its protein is CASSEYIGTGWDF.

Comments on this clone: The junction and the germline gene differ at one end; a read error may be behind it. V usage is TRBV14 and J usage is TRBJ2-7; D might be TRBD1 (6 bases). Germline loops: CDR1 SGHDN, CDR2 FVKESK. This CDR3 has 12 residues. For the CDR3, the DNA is TGTGCCAGCAGCCAAGGTCCAGGGGACCCTTTCTTC. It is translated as CASSQGPGDPFF.

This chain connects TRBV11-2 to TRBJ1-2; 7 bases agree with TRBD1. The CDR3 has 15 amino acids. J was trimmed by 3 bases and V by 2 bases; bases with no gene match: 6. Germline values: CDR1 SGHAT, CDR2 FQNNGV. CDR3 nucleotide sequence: TGTGCCAGCAGCTTAACAGGGGAACCACACTATGGCTACACCTTC. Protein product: CASSLTGEPHYGYTF.

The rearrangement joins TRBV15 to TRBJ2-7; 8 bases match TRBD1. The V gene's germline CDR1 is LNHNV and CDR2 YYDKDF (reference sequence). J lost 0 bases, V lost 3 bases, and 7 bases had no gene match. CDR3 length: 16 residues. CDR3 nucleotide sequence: TGTGCCACCAGCAGGGGTGGTGGGACAGGCTCCTACGAGCAGTACTTC. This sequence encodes CATSRGGGTGSYEQYF.

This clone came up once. DNA of the CDR3: TGTGCCAGCAAGAATGAAGGGACAGGGGGCGGAAACTATGGCTACACCTTC. Amino acids: CASKNEGTGGGNYGYTF. The chain joins TRBV28 to TRBJ1-2; 12 bases align to TRBD1. The germline gives CDR1 MDHEN, CDR2 SYDVKM. The CDR3 runs to 17 residues. Trimming at V came to 7 bases and at J to 2 bases, leaving 11 bases not matched to a gene.

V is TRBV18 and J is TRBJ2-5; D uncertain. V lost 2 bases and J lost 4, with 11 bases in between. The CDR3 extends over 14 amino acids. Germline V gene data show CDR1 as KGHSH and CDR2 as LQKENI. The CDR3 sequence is CASSPIGVGETQYF. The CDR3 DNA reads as TGTGCCAGCTCACCAATCGGTGTCGGAGAGACCCAGTACTTC.

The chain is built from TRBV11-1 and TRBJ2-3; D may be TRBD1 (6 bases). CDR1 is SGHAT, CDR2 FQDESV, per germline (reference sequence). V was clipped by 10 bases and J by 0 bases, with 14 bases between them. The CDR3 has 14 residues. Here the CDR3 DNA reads TGTGCCACCAGGGGCCCCACTAGCACAGATACGCAGTATTTT. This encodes CATRGPTSTDTQYF.

Here the CDR3 reads CASSISQANTEAFF. In nucleotides, the CDR3 is TGTGCCAGCAGTATTAGCCAGGCGAACACTGAAGCTTTCTTT. V and J are TRBV7-9 and TRBJ1-1; D unresolved. Germline lookup yields CDR1 SEHNR and CDR2 FQNEAQ (reference sequence). The CDR3 runs to 14 residues. Between the trimmed V and J ends, which lost 6 bases and 1 base, there was a span of 12 bases.

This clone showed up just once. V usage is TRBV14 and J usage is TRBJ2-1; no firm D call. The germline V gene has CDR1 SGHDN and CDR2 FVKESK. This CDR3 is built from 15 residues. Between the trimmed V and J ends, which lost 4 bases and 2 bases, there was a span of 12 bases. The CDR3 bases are TGTGCCAGCAGCCCGCCGGGTTCAGCCTACAATGAGCAGTTCTTC. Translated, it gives CASSPPGSAYNEQFF.

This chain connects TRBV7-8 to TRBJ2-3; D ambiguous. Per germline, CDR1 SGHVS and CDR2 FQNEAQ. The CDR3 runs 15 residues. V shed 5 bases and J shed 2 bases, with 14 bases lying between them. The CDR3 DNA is TGTGCCAGCAGCCCGGCGGCCCTCTACACAGATACGCAGTATTTT. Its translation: CASSPAALYTDTQYF.

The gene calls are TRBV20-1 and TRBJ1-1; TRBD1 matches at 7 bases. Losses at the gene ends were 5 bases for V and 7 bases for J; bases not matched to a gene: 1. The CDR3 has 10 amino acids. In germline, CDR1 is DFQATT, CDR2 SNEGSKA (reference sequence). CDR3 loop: CSAAGGEAFF. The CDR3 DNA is TGCAGTGCTGCAGGGGGTGAAGCTTTCTTT.

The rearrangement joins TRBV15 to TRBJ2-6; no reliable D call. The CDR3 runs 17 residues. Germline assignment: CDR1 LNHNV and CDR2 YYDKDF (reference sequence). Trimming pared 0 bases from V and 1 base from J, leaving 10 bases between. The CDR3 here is CATSRDIVASGANVLTF. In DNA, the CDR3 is TGTGCCACCAGCAGAGATATCGTAGCATCTGGGGCCAACGTCCTGACTTTC.

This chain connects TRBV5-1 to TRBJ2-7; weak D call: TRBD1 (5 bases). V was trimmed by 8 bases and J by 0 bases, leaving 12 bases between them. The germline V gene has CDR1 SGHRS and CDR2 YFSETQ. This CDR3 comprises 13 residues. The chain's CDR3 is CASHLGPSYEQYF. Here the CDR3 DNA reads TGCGCCAGTCATCTGGGGCCCTCCTACGAGCAGTACTTC.

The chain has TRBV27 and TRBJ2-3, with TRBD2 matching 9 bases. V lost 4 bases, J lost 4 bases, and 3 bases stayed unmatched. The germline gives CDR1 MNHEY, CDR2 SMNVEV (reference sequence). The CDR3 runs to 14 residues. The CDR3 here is CASSSGLAADTQYF. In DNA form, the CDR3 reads TGTGCCAGCAGTTCGGGACTAGCAGCAGATACGCAGTATTTT.

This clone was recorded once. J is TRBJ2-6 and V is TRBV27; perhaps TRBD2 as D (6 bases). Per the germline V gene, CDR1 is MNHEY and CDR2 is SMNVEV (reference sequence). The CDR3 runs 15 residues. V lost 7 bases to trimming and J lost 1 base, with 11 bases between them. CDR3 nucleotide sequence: TGTGCCAGCACCATCGGGGGTTCTGGGGCCAACGTCCTGACTTTC. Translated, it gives CASTIGGSGANVLTF.

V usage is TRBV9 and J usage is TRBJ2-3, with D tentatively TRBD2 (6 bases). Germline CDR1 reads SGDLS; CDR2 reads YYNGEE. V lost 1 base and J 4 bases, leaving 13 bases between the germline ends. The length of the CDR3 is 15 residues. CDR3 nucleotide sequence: TGTGCCAGCAGCGTAATGGAGGGAGCGGCAGATACGCAGTATTTT. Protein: CASSVMEGAADTQYF.

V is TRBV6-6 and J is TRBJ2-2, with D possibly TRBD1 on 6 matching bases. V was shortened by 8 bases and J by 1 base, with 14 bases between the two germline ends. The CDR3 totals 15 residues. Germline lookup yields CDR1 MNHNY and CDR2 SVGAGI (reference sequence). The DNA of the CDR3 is TGTGCCAGCGCCACCCGAGGGGGGAACACCGGGGAGCTGTTTTTT. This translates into CASATRGGNTGELFF.